Below are 11 T cell receptor beta chains sequenced from a single sample in a study of blood T cell repertoires in COVID-19. Profiling relied on immunoSEQ multiplex PCR, and the TCRdb table lists in-frame clones only, not all of them. The data contain under 200,000 clones, approximately 86% of them seen just once; the ten biggest clones take up 0.95% to 1.5%. The material sequenced was peripheral blood. The receptors were sampled from a man aged 55 to 69 who had recovered from COVID-19.

The rearrangement uses TRBV27 and TRBJ1-1; D not certain. The CDR3 totals 15 residues. The germline gives CDR1 MNHEY, CDR2 SMNVEV (reference sequence). The V and J ends lost 3 bases and 0 bases respectively, with 11 bases between them. CDR3 amino acids: CASSFRGGMNTEAFF. The CDR3 nucleotides read TGTGCCAGCAGTTTTCGTGGCGGAATGAACACTGAAGCTTTCTTT.

V gene TRBV14 combines with J gene TRBJ2-5, with D possibly TRBD1 on 5 matching bases. Germline CDR1 SGHDN, CDR2 FVKESK. V was pared by 4 bases and J by 4 bases, with 13 bases between. This CDR3 region has 14 residues. CDR3 sequence: CASSPLRRGETQYF. The DNA of the CDR3 is TGTGCCAGCAGCCCCCTTCGTAGGGGAGAGACCCAGTACTTC. Full variable domain (outside the CDR3, taken from reference TRBV14 and TRBJ2-5): EAGVTQFPSHSVIEKGQTVTLRCDPISGHDNLYWYRRVMGKEIKFLLHFVKESKQDESGMPNNRFLAERTGGTYSTLKVQPAELEDSGVYFCASSPLRRGETQYFGPGTRLLVL.

The chain links TRBV19 to TRBJ2-1, with TRBD2 matching 9 bases. With 5 bases clipped from V and 4 bases from J, the junction kept 0 bases outside the gene matches. The CDR3 sequence is 13 residues long. CDR1 is LNHDA, CDR2 SQIVND, per germline (reference sequence). The CDR3 sequence: CASSLAGYNEQFF. The CDR3 DNA is TGTGCCAGTAGTCTAGCGGGGTACAATGAGCAGTTCTTC.

The chain is built from TRBV18 and TRBJ2-2; 10 bases align to TRBD2. Looked up from germline, CDR1 is KGHSH and CDR2 is LQKENI. Trimming removed 0 bases from V and 4 bases from J; junction bases left unmatched: 2. The CDR3 length is 16 residues. The CDR3 nucleotides read TGTGCCAGCTCACCACCAAGCGGGGGGGCCACCGGGGAGCTGTTTTTT. Its protein product is CASSPPSGGATGELFF.

V and J are TRBV4-2 and TRBJ2-5; TRBD2 matches 9 bases. CDR1 is LGHNA and CDR2 is YNFKEQ in the germline V gene. After removal of 0 bases from V and 4 bases from J, the junction contained 12 bases not matched to a gene. CDR3 length equals 18 residues. The DNA of the CDR3 is TGTGCCAGCAGCCAAGAAGGCCCTGGGGCGGGGGGGCTAGAGACCCAGTACTTC. Protein product: CASSQEGPGAGGLETQYF.

V and J are TRBV7-9 and TRBJ1-1; no firm D call. Trimming removed 1 base from V and 5 bases from J, with 14 bases in between. Germline V gene data show CDR1 as SEHNR and CDR2 as FQNEAQ (reference sequence). This CDR3 has 15 amino acids. CDR3 loop: CASSLGSLSATEAFF. The CDR3 DNA is TGTGCCAGCAGCTTAGGGTCCCTTAGTGCTACTGAAGCTTTCTTT.

This CDR3 is CASSVGASGGPYTGELFF. The CDR3 DNA reads as TGTGCCAGCAGCGTAGGGGCTAGCGGGGGGCCCTACACCGGGGAGCTGTTTTTT. This chain connects TRBV9 to TRBJ2-2; TRBD2 matches 11 bases. The germline V gene has CDR1 SGDLS and CDR2 YYNGEE. The J segment lost 3 bases and the V segment lost 0 bases, leaving 7 bases of the junction unmatched. This CDR3 has 18 amino acids.

The V and J genes are TRBV7-9 and TRBJ1-2, with D possibly matching TRBD1 (6 bases). CDR1 and CDR2 (germline): SEHNR, FQNEAQ (reference sequence). Trimming left V 5 bases short and J 1 base short, with 14 bases between. This CDR3 has 15 residues. The CDR3 here is CASSPGDSFNYGYTF. In DNA form, the CDR3 reads TGTGCCAGCAGCCCAGGGGATTCCTTTAACTATGGCTACACCTTC. Full variable domain (remainder filled in from reference TRBV7-9 and TRBJ1-2): DTGVSQNPRHKITKRGQNVTFRCDPISEHNRLYWYRQTLGQGPEFLTYFQNEAQLEKSRLLSDRFSAERPKGSFSTLEIQRTEQGDSAMYLCASSPGDSFNYGYTFGSGTRLTVV.

This clone was found once. The chain combines TRBV4-1 with TRBJ1-2, with 8 bases aligning to TRBD1. J gave up 8 bases and V 2 bases, and 13 bases lay outside the gene matches. Looked up from germline, CDR1 is MGHRA and CDR2 is YSYEKL. There are 16 residues in the CDR3. As DNA, the CDR3 is TGCGCCAGCAGCCAACAACTAGACCGGACAGGGCGAGGCTACACCTTC. Translating gives CASSQQLDRTGRGYTF.

The chain couples TRBV19 to TRBJ1-4; D might be TRBD1 (5 bases). Trimming left V 6 bases short and J 3 bases short, with 14 bases between. The CDR3 is 15 residues long. The germline gives CDR1 LNHDA, CDR2 SQIVND (reference sequence). CDR3 DNA: TGTGCCAGTAGCCAGCCTGGGGGGGCTAATGAAAAACTGTTTTTT. Translation gives CASSQPGGANEKLFF. The full variable domain, its missing parts supplied by reference TRBV19 and TRBJ1-4, is DGGITQSPKYLFRKEGQNVTLSCEQNLNHDAMYWYRQDPGQGLRLIYYSQIVNDFQKGDIAEGYSVSREKKESFPLTVTSAQKNPTAFYLCASSQPGGANEKLFFGSGTQLSVL.

The chain joins TRBV11-2 to TRBJ2-3, with 9 positions matching TRBD2. Germline values: CDR1 SGHAT, CDR2 FQNNGV. The CDR3 loop spans 15 amino acids. V gave up 5 bases and J gave up 2 bases; unmatched junction bases: 5. In nucleotides, the CDR3 is TGTGCCAGCAGCCTAAAGCGGGGGGTCACAGATACGCAGTATTTT. Its translation is CASSLKRGVTDTQYF. Looking up the rest from reference TRBV11-2 and TRBJ2-3 gives the full variable domain: EAGVAQSPRYKIIEKRQSVAFWCNPISGHATLYWYQQILGQGPKLLIQFQNNGVVDDSQLPKDRFSAERLKGVDSTLKIQPAKLEDSAVYLCASSLKRGVTDTQYFGPGTRLTVL.